These 21 T cell receptor beta chains came from one sample sequenced in a study of blood T cell repertoires in COVID-19. Measured with immunoSEQ multiplex PCR; TCRdb has only the in-frame clones, and not every one. The sample has approximately 150,000 clones; roughly 91% are singletons. The sequenced sample consisted of peripheral blood. The receptors were sampled from a man aged 45-65 years who had recovered from COVID-19.

This clone has just a few counts. The chain has TRBV7-8 and TRBJ1-2, with D possibly being TRBD1 (6 bases). CDR3 length: 14 amino acids. The germline V gene encodes CDR1 SGHVS and CDR2 FQNEAQ. The V gene lost 1 base and the J gene lost 0 bases, with 6 bases spanning the gap. This CDR3 is CASSLEGANYGYTF. The DNA of the CDR3 is TGTGCCAGCAGCTTAGAGGGGGCTAACTATGGCTACACCTTC.

The sample holds one count of this clone. The rearrangement uses TRBV5-1 and TRBJ1-3, with 7 nucleotides matching TRBD1. CDR1 and CDR2 from the germline V gene are SGHRS and YFSETQ. The CDR3 is 15 residues long. The V gene end was trimmed by 0 bases and the J gene end by 4 bases; junction bases not matched to a gene: 4. The CDR3, as DNA: TGCGCCAGCAGCTTGGAGGGGGCGGAAGGAAACACCATATATTTT. Its protein is CASSLEGAEGNTIYF.

This sequence joins TRBV11-2 and TRBJ2-7, with 9 bases matching TRBD1. V shed 4 bases, J shed 0 bases, and the junction held 1 base outside the gene matches. The CDR3 loop spans 14 amino acids. Germline V gene lookup returns CDR1 SGHAT and CDR2 FQNNGV. The CDR3 nucleotides are TGTGCCAGCAGCTGGGGACAGGGCTCCTACGAGCAGTACTTC. Translation gives CASSWGQGSYEQYF.

This sequence joins TRBV28 and TRBJ1-1; D uncertain. CDR3 size: 13 residues. V dropped 5 bases and J dropped 11 bases, with 18 bases sitting between them. Germline V gene lookup returns CDR1 MDHEN and CDR2 SYDVKM. The chain's CDR3 is CASSPRRRSGAFF. The DNA for the CDR3 is TGTGCCAGCAGTCCACGACGGCGGTCGGGGGCTTTCTTT. Filled out from reference TRBV28 and TRBJ1-1, the complete variable domain reads DVKVTQSSRYLVKRTGEKVFLECVQDMDHENMFWYRQDPGLGLRLIYFSYDVKMKEKGDIPEGYSVSREKKERFSLILESASTNQTSMYLCASSPRRRSGAFFGQGTRLTVV.

This clone has just a few counts. The chain carries TRBV28 and TRBJ1-2, with TRBD1 matching over 7 bases. The CDR3 loop spans 13 amino acids. V shed 5 bases, J shed 3 bases, and the junction held 3 bases outside the gene matches. The germline V gene has CDR1 MDHEN and CDR2 SYDVKM. As DNA, the CDR3 is TGTGCCAGCAGTGCAGGGGGAGACTATGGCTACACCTTC. Amino acid sequence: CASSAGGDYGYTF.

This clone showed up just once. V gene TRBV29-1 combines with J gene TRBJ1-2, with D uncertain. The ends were cut back, 6 bases at V and 7 bases at J, with 15 bases in the middle. Germline V gene data show CDR1 as SQVTM and CDR2 as ANQGSEA. The CDR3 runs to 12 residues. This chain's CDR3 is CSVAASAAGYTF. The CDR3 bases are TGCAGCGTGGCCGCTAGTGCTGCTGGCTACACCTTC.

This chain uses TRBV6-1 with TRBJ1-1, with 8 bases that match TRBD1. Germline CDR1 MNHNS, CDR2 SASEGT. The trim removed 2 bases at V and 1 base at J, leaving 6 bases unmatched. The CDR3 consists of 16 residues. The CDR3 DNA reads as TGTGCCAGCAGTGAAAGGCGACAGGGGAGGAACACTGAAGCTTTCTTT. Protein sequence: CASSERRQGRNTEAFF.

The genes are TRBV5-4 and TRBJ2-2; maybe TRBD2 (5 bases). Germline CDR1 and CDR2: SGHNT and YYREEE (reference sequence). V was pared by 2 bases and J by 0 bases, with 14 bases between. This CDR3 has 17 residues. The CDR3 DNA follows: TGTGCCAGCAGCTTAATTGGACTGAACGCGAACACCGGGGAGCTGTTTTTT. This encodes CASSLIGLNANTGELFF.

The sample holds one count of this clone. Additional DNA sequences in this sample encode the identical CDR3. The genes are TRBV6-5 and TRBJ1-1; possible D gene TRBD1, 6 bases. Germline V gene data show CDR1 as MNHEY and CDR2 as SVGAGI. The CDR3 consists of 15 residues. Trimming shortened V by 0 bases and J by 2 bases, and 10 bases separated the two germline ends. The CDR3 DNA is TGTGCCAGCAGTTACTCGGCAGGGGCTAACACTGAAGCTTTCTTT. Its translation is CASSYSAGANTEAFF.

This clone came up once. The rearrangement links TRBV9 to TRBJ2-7; TRBD2 agrees at 10 bases. V trimming: 1 base; J trimming: 4 bases; junction bases outside the gene matches: 2. This CDR3 has 14 amino acids. Germline CDR1 SGDLS, CDR2 YYNGEE. The CDR3 sequence is CASSVLAGGYEQYF. CDR3 in DNA: TGTGCCAGCAGCGTATTAGCGGGAGGTTACGAGCAGTACTTC.

The chain carries TRBV2 and TRBJ1-1, with TRBD1 identical over 7 bases. The junction had 9 bases not matched to a gene; V was cut back by 6 bases and J by 2 bases. The CDR3 sequence is 15 residues long. Per germline, CDR1 SNHLY and CDR2 FYNNEI. The CDR3 sequence: CASRPGQARNTEAFF. The CDR3 DNA reads as TGTGCCAGCAGACCCGGACAGGCTAGAAACACTGAAGCTTTCTTT.

The chain joins TRBV7-2 to TRBJ1-6; TRBD1 matches 7 bases. Looked up from germline, CDR1 is SGHTA and CDR2 is FQGNSA. The J segment lost 10 bases and the V segment lost 5 bases, leaving 8 bases of the junction unmatched. The CDR3 is made up of 14 amino acids. DNA of the CDR3: TGTGCCAGCAGCCCAACAGGGGTTAGCTCACCCCTCCACTTT. Translating gives CASSPTGVSSPLHF.

The V and J genes are TRBV3-1 (or the pseudogene TRBV3-2) and TRBJ1-6, with a weak D call TRBD1 (5 bases). Germline values: CDR1 LGHDT, CDR2 YNNKEL (reference sequence). Trimming pared 3 bases from V and 7 bases from J, leaving 10 bases between. This CDR3 is 14 amino acids long. The CDR3, as DNA: TGTGCCAGCAGCCACCAGGGAGGGAATTCACCCCTCCACTTT. Its translation is CASSHQGGNSPLHF.

Only a few counts were recorded for this clone. The identical CDR3 is also encoded by other nucleotide sequences in the sample. The chain employs TRBV29-1 and TRBJ2-7; possibly TRBD2 for D (6 bases). Trimming left V 5 bases short and J 1 base short, with 9 bases between. The CDR3 extends over 12 amino acids. CDR1 is SQVTM and CDR2 is ANQGSEA in the germline V gene. The chain's CDR3 is CSVLAASYEQYF. The CDR3 DNA is TGCAGCGTTTTAGCGGCGTCCTACGAGCAGTACTTC.

This chain connects TRBV19 to TRBJ1-1; tentative D call: TRBD1 (6 bases). Trimming removed 3 bases from V and 0 bases from J, with 11 bases in between. CDR1 and CDR2 (germline): LNHDA, SQIVND (reference sequence). The CDR3 spans 15 residues. The CDR3 here is CASSISQGMNTEAFF. DNA of the CDR3: TGTGCCAGTAGTATTTCACAGGGCATGAACACTGAAGCTTTCTTT.

This clone was observed a few times. The CDR3 nucleotides read TGTGCCAGTAGTATGTCAGGGTTGTTTACTGAAGCTTTCTTT. Protein product: CASSMSGLFTEAFF. The chain is built from TRBV19 and TRBJ1-1; D is possibly TRBD1 (5 bases). Trimming took 3 bases from V and 5 from J, leaving 13 bases between them. Germline-derived CDR1 and CDR2 are LNHDA and SQIVND (reference sequence). The CDR3 runs to 14 residues.

The V call is TRBV27, the J call TRBJ2-7; a possible D gene is TRBD1 (5 bases). In germline, CDR1 is MNHEY, CDR2 SMNVEV (reference sequence). With 6 bases removed from V and 3 bases from J, the gap between germline ends came to 12 bases. The CDR3 totals 13 residues. Here the CDR3 reads CASRGRIDYEQYF. CDR3 in DNA: TGTGCCAGCAGGGGGCGGATCGACTACGAGCAGTACTTC.

The V and J genes are TRBV6-5 and TRBJ2-5; TRBD1 matches 7 bases. The ends lost 10 bases at V and 4 bases at J; junction bases unmatched: 15. This CDR3 spans 15 amino acids. Germline CDR1 is MNHEY and CDR2 is SVGAGI. The CDR3 DNA reads TGTGCCACCAACCCCCGGACAGGTGCTGTAGAGACCCAGTACTTC. This codes for CATNPRTGAVETQYF.

V usage is TRBV28 and J usage is TRBJ1-1, with 7 bases identical to TRBD1. CDR3 length: 14 amino acids. Germline lookup yields CDR1 MDHEN and CDR2 SYDVKM. Trimming cost V 7 bases and J 1 base; bases outside gene matches: 6. CDR3 loop: CASIEGAGNTEAFF. DNA of the CDR3: TGTGCCAGCATAGAGGGGGCAGGGAACACTGAAGCTTTCTTT. Complete variable domain (other parts from reference TRBV28 and TRBJ1-1): DVKVTQSSRYLVKRTGEKVFLECVQDMDHENMFWYRQDPGLGLRLIYFSYDVKMKEKGDIPEGYSVSREKKERFSLILESASTNQTSMYLCASIEGAGNTEAFFGQGTRLTVV.

The chain carries TRBV28 and TRBJ2-5, with TRBD1 identical over 8 bases. CDR1 and CDR2 (germline): MDHEN, SYDVKM. The CDR3 consists of 16 residues. J gave up 1 base and V 5 bases, and 9 bases lay outside the gene matches. The CDR3 spells CASSKGRGPSQETQYF. Written as DNA, the CDR3 is TGTGCCAGCAGTAAGGGCAGGGGGCCTTCCCAAGAGACCCAGTACTTC. The full variable domain, with the rest looked up from reference TRBV28 and TRBJ2-5, is DVKVTQSSRYLVKRTGEKVFLECVQDMDHENMFWYRQDPGLGLRLIYFSYDVKMKEKGDIPEGYSVSREKKERFSLILESASTNQTSMYLCASSKGRGPSQETQYFGPGTRLLVL.

The chain combines TRBV5-4 with TRBJ1-1, with unresolved D. This CDR3 is built from 14 residues. V shed 2 bases and J shed 4 bases, with 12 bases lying between them. Germline V gene lookup returns CDR1 SGHNT and CDR2 YYREEE (reference sequence). CDR3 nucleotide sequence: TGTGCCAGCAGCTTCGGGGATAGGAGCACTGAAGCTTTCTTT. Translating gives CASSFGDRSTEAFF.